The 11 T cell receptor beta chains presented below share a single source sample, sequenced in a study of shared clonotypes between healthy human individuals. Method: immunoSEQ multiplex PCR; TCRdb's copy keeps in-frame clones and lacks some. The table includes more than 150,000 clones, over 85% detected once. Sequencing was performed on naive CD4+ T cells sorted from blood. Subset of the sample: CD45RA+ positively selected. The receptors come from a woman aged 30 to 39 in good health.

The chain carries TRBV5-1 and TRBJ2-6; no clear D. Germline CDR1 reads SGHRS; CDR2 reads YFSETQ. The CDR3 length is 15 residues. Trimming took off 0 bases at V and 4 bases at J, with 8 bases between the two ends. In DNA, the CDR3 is TGCGCCAGCAGCTTGGCTAGGCCCGGGGCCAACGTCCTGACTTTC. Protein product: CASSLARPGANVLTF.

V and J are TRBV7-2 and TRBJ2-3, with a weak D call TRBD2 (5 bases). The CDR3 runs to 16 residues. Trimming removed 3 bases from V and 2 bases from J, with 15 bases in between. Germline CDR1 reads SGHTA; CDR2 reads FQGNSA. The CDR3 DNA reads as TGTGCCAGCAGCTTCTCTAGTCTACGGGACACAGATACGCAGTATTTT. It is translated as CASSFSSLRDTDTQYF.

CDR3 amino acids: CASSEVSRGVNEQYF. The CDR3 coding sequence is TGTGCCAGCAGTGAAGTGTCCCGAGGGGTGAACGAGCAGTACTTC. The chain carries TRBV2 and TRBJ2-7; either TRBD1 or TRBD2 may fit D (5 bases each). Trimming took off 1 base at V and 5 bases at J, with 15 bases between the two ends. This CDR3 spans 15 amino acids. Germline V gene lookup returns CDR1 SNHLY and CDR2 FYNNEI.

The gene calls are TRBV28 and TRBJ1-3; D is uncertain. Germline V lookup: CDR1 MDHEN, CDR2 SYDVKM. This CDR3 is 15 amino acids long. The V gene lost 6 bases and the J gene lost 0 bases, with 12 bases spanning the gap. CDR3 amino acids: CASSYGVPSGNTIYF. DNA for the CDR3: TGTGCCAGCAGCTACGGGGTCCCCTCTGGAAACACCATATATTTT.

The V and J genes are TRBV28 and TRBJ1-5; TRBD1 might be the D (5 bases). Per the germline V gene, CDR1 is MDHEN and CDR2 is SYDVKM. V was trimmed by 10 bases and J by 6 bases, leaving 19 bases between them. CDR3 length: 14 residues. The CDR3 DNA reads TGTGCCACCACGCCAGGGTCTAAGAGTCAGCCCCAGCATTTT. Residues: CATTPGSKSQPQHF.

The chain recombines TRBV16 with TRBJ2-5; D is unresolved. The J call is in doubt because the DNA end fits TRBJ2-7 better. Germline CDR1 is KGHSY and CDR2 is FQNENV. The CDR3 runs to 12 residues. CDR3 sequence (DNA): TGTGCCAGCAGCCAATCAGGTTACGAGCAGTACTTC. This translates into CASSQSGYEQYF.

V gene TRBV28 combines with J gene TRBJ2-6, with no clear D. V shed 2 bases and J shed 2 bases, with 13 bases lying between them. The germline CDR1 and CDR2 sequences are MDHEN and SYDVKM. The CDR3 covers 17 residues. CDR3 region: CASSLTKKSTGANVLTF. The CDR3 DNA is TGTGCCAGCAGTTTAACTAAAAAGTCGACTGGGGCCAACGTCCTGACTTTC.

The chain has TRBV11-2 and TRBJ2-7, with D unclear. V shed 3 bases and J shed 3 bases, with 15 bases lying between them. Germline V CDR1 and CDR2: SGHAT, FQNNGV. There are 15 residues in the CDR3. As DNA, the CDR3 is TGTGCCAGCAGCTTCTTGCCCGGTTTGAACTACGAGCAGTACTTC. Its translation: CASSFLPGLNYEQYF.

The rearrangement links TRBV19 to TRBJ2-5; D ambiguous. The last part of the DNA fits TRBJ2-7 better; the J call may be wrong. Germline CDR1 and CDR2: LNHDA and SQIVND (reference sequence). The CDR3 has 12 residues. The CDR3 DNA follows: TGTGCCAGTAGTGAAACCGGGTACGAGCAGTACTTC. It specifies CASSETGYEQYF.

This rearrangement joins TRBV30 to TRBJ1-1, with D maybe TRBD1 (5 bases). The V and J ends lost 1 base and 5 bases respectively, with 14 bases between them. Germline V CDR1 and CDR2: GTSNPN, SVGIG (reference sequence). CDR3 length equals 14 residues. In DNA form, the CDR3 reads TGTGCCTGGAGTGCAGGGACTTCAGGGACTGAAGCTTTCTTT. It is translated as CAWSAGTSGTEAFF.

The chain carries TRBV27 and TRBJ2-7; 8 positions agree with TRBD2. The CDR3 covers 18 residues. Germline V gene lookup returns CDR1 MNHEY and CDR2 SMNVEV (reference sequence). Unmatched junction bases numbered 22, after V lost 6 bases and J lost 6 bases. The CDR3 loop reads CASSRRVLSGTRVSEQYF. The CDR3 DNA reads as TGTGCCAGCAGCCGGCGGGTACTATCCGGGACTAGAGTTTCCGAGCAGTACTTC.